The rows below give T cell receptor beta chains drawn from one sample of a study of vaccination effects on CD4 cells after COVID-19. Data came from immunoSEQ multiplex PCR; TCRdb stores just in-frame clones and leaves some out. The sample lists around 40,000 clones; 65% to 70% were seen once. Their target antigens are unknown. Source: CD4+ T cells from PBMCs cultured without peptide, taken before COVID-19 vaccination. All receptors derive from a human donor who received a COVID-19 vaccine. CDR3s include the opening cysteine and the closing phenylalanine or tryptophan. Fields, in order: J gene, D gene, clone size, V gene, CDR3 protein, CDR3 DNA. D genes are given only for firm matches. The size of a clone is reported for some rows only, either as once, few or many, or as a class for expanded clones.

>TRBJ2-5|NA|NA|TRBV12-3/TRBV12-4
CASSSPTEETQYF
TGTGCCAGCAGTTCCCCCACCGAAGAGACCCAGTACTTC
>TRBJ1-2|TRBD1|NA|TRBV5-1
CASSLEGQGDYGYTF
TGCGCCAGCAGCTTGGAAGGACAGGGAGACTATGGCTACACCTTC
>TRBJ1-3|NA|NA|TRBV7-2
CASSAMTPGSGNTIYF
TGTGCCAGCAGCGCGATGACGCCGGGGTCTGGAAACACCATATATTTT
>TRBJ2-1|TRBD1|NA|TRBV5-1
CASSTRTGTEINEQFF
TGCGCCAGCAGCACCCGCACCGGGACAGAAATTAATGAGCAGTTCTTC
>TRBJ2-2|TRBD2|NA|TRBV19
CASSFSGRRTGELFF
TGTGCCAGTAGTTTTAGCGGGAGACGAACCGGGGAGCTGTTTTTT
>TRBJ2-3|TRBD2|NA|TRBV29-1
CSVETSGGFTDTQYF
TGCAGCGTGGAGACTAGCGGGGGTTTCACAGATACGCAGTATTTT
>TRBJ1-2|NA|NA|TRBV6-5
CASEKDLGSSYGYTF
TGTGCCAGCGAAAAGGACCTCGGGTCGTCCTATGGCTACACCTTC
>TRBJ2-7|TRBD2|NA|TRBV24-1
CATSDPGEPGLARIKHYEQYF
TGTGCCACCAGTGACCCAGGGGAGCCGGGACTAGCGAGAATTAAACACTACGAGCAGTACTTC
>TRBJ1-3|NA|NA|TRBV19
CASSRTRVTGNTIYF
TGTGCCAGTAGTCGTACTCGGGTAACTGGAAACACCATATATTTT
>TRBJ2-7|NA|NA|TRBV7-2
CASSSVGVSEQYF
TGTGCCAGCAGCTCCGTAGGGGTTAGCGAGCAGTACTTC
>TRBJ2-6|TRBD1|NA|TRBV19
CASSIARDRGSGANVLTF
TGTGCCAGTAGTATAGCTAGAGACAGGGGCTCTGGGGCCAACGTCCTGACTTTC
>TRBJ1-6|NA|few|TRBV3-1/TRBV3-2
CASRQTNSPLHF
TGTGCCAGCAGACAGACTAATTCACCCCTCCACTTT
>TRBJ2-1|NA|medium-sized|TRBV7-9
CASSFQKGGHFF
TGTGCCAGCAGCTTTCAGAAGGGGGGGCACTTCTTC
>TRBJ2-1|NA|NA|TRBV2
CASSPSSSYNEQFF
TGTGCCAGCAGTCCGTCTAGCTCCTACAATGAGCAGTTCTTC
>TRBJ1-1|NA|NA|TRBV5-6
CASSVNTEAFF
TGTGCCAGCAGCGTGAACACTGAAGCTTTCTTT
>TRBJ2-5|NA|NA|TRBV3-1/TRBV3-2
CASSQALGGSGETQYF
TGTGCCAGCAGCCAAGCCCTTGGAGGGAGCGGCGAGACCCAGTACTTC
>TRBJ2-3|NA|NA|TRBV10-3
CAISTTSTDTQYF
TGTGCCATCAGTACTACTAGCACAGATACGCAGTATTTT
>TRBJ1-2|TRBD1|NA|TRBV5-5
CASSLEGQGIGYTF
TGTGCCAGCAGCTTGGAGGGACAGGGGATAGGCTACACCTTC
>TRBJ2-3|TRBD1|NA|TRBV5-1
CASSQDRGDTDTQYF
TGCGCCAGCAGCCAGGACAGGGGGGACACAGATACGCAGTATTTT
>TRBJ1-2|NA|NA|TRBV15
CATSRDSGGYTF
TGTGCCACCAGCAGAGATTCTGGGGGCTACACCTTC
>TRBJ1-4|NA|few|TRBV5-3
CARSLYREAVNEKLFF
TGTGCCAGAAGCTTATACAGGGAGGCAGTTAATGAAAAACTGTTTTTT
>TRBJ1-4|NA|few|TRBV27
CASGEARGNEKLFF
TGTGCCAGCGGAGAGGCAAGGGGAAATGAAAAACTGTTTTTT
>TRBJ2-5|NA|NA|TRBV14
CASSQYGGGGETQYF
TGTGCCAGCAGCCAGTATGGCGGGGGCGGGGAGACCCAGTACTTC
>TRBJ2-3|TRBD2|few|TRBV27
CASSFLAGGPASTDTQYF
TGTGCCAGCAGTTTCCTAGCGGGGGGCCCCGCTAGCACAGATACGCAGTATTTT
>TRBJ1-1|NA|NA|TRBV9
CASSVGTFERAFF
TGTGCCAGCAGCGTAGGGACCTTTGAACGAGCTTTCTTT
>TRBJ2-5|TRBD1|once|TRBV5-6
CASSRRSTGVQGDETQYF
TGTGCCAGCAGTCGAAGGTCAACCGGGGTCCAGGGGGATGAGACCCAGTACTTC
>TRBJ2-7|NA|NA|TRBV6-6
CASSDPAGVGYEQYF
TGTGCCAGCAGTGACCCAGCCGGGGTAGGTTACGAGCAGTACTTC
>TRBJ2-5|NA|NA|TRBV15
CATSREDRKETQYF
TGTGCCACCAGCAGAGAGGACAGAAAAGAGACCCAGTACTTC
>TRBJ2-5|TRBD2|once|TRBV7-2
CASSSRRLAGQETQYF
TGTGCCAGCAGCTCGCGGAGACTAGCGGGGCAAGAGACCCAGTACTTC
>TRBJ1-1|NA|few|TRBV5-4
CASSWGAGNTEAFF
TGTGCCAGCAGCTGGGGGGCCGGGAACACTGAAGCTTTCTTT